A single sample gave rise to the 9 T cell receptor beta chains below, sequenced in a study of cytomegalovirus exposure and HLA in healthy donors. PCR involved 60 Vbeta and 13 Jbeta primers. Some clones are missing from TCRdb's copy, which holds only in-frame ones; the method was immunoSEQ multiplex PCR. The table records under 200,000 clones, about four fifths of them present only once. Sequencing input: PBMCs. Receptors were obtained from a male donor in good health and CMV-seropositive.

This chain connects TRBV7-9 to TRBJ2-7; TRBD1 is a possible D gene (6 bases). Germline assignment: CDR1 SEHNR and CDR2 FQNEAQ (reference sequence). The CDR3 runs to 13 residues. V lost 7 bases to trimming and J lost 1 base, with 11 bases between them. The CDR3 loop is CASTGTFSYEQYF. The CDR3 DNA sequence: TGTGCCAGCACCGGGACATTTTCCTACGAGCAGTACTTC.

This sequence joins TRBV25-1 and TRBJ1-2; 11 bases are a match to TRBD1. Germline V gene sequence: CDR1 MGHDK, CDR2 SYGVNS. V shed 5 bases and J 3 bases; nucleotides not matched to a gene: 14. The CDR3 runs to 18 residues. Here the CDR3 reads CASSKMNSGQGADYGYTF. Here the CDR3 DNA reads TGTGCCAGCAGTAAAATGAATTCCGGACAGGGGGCAGACTATGGCTACACCTTC.

The chain recombines TRBV18 with TRBJ1-3, with 10 nucleotides matching TRBD1. CDR3 length: 13 amino acids. Germline CDR1 is KGHSH and CDR2 is LQKENI. With V trimmed by 6 bases and J by 7 bases, 3 bases remained unmatched. The CDR3 spells CASSTGQGNTIYF. The DNA for the CDR3 is TGTGCCAGCTCGACGGGACAGGGGAACACCATATATTTT.

The chain uses TRBV5-1 and TRBJ2-2; TRBD1 matches 7 bases. Germline CDR1 SGHRS, CDR2 YFSETQ. V dropped 0 bases and J dropped 4; count of bases not matched to a gene: 3. The CDR3 extends over 15 amino acids. The CDR3 region is CASSLVAGGTGELFF. The CDR3, as DNA: TGCGCCAGCAGCTTGGTGGCAGGGGGCACCGGGGAGCTGTTTTTT.

The rearrangement joins TRBV29-1 to TRBJ1-5; 9 bases match TRBD1. Germline V CDR1 and CDR2: SQVTM, ANQGSEA. V was clipped by 5 bases and J by 3 bases; unmatched bases: 5. CDR3 size: 14 residues. The CDR3 region is CSVQTGGLNQPQHF. CDR3 bases: TGCAGCGTTCAGACAGGGGGTCTCAATCAGCCCCAGCATTTT.

V usage is TRBV21-1 and J usage is TRBJ1-1. TRBV21-1 is designated a pseudogene. The CDR3 runs 18 residues. CDR3 loop: CASSKDYVKGGAGTEAFF. DNA for the CDR3: TGTGCCAGCAGCAAAGATTACGTTAAAGGAGGGGCTGGCACTGAAGCTTTCTTT.

The V call is TRBV27, the J call TRBJ1-4; 7 bases agree with TRBD1. The length of the CDR3 is 17 residues. V lost 5 bases and J lost 5; bases outside the gene matches: 14. CDR1 and CDR2 from the germline V gene are MNHEY and SMNVEV (reference sequence). This CDR3 reads CASSRFDRASSNEKLFF. CDR3 bases: TGTGCCAGCAGTAGATTCGACAGGGCCAGTTCCAATGAAAAACTGTTTTTT.

This chain connects TRBV9 to TRBJ1-1; no firm D call. The CDR3 covers 16 residues. CDR1 is SGDLS, CDR2 YYNGEE, per germline. V was cut by 3 bases and J by 4 bases, with 19 bases left in between. CDR3 region: CASSASGRAGGTEAFF. The CDR3 DNA reads as TGTGCCAGCAGCGCCTCGGGAAGGGCCGGAGGCACTGAAGCTTTCTTT.

CDR3 residues: CAWSPPGEAFF. CDR3 coding DNA: TGTGCCTGGAGCCCCCCGGGGGAAGCTTTCTTT. This rearrangement joins TRBV30 to TRBJ1-1; unclear D gene. Germline V gene sequence: CDR1 GTSNPN, CDR2 SVGIG (reference sequence). The CDR3 sequence is 11 residues long. Between the trimmed V and J ends, which lost 3 bases and 8 bases, there was a span of 10 bases.